Listed here are 3 T cell receptor beta chains from one sample, sequenced in a study of T cell responses to AZD1222 COVID-19 vaccine. TCRdb's copy holds only in-frame clones and misses some; the assay was immunoSEQ multiplex PCR. The profile shows around 120,000 clones, about 92% of them singletons. Here the sequenced sample was peripheral blood, taken on day 0 of AZD1222 vaccination. Receptor source: an adult in good health.

In DNA form, the CDR3 reads TGTGCCAGTAGAAGTTCGAACACCGGGGAGCTGTTTTTT. Residues: CASRSSNTGELFF. This chain joins TRBV19 and TRBJ2-2; D call uncertain. The CDR3 runs to 13 residues. Germline values: CDR1 LNHDA, CDR2 SQIVND (reference sequence). The V gene lost 6 bases and the J gene lost 0 bases, with 5 bases spanning the gap.

This clone has a handful of counts. V gene TRBV4-3 combines with J gene TRBJ1-1; no firm D call. The CDR3 runs 14 residues. Trimming took 1 base from V and 0 from J, leaving 6 bases between them. Germline loops: CDR1 LGHNA, CDR2 YSLEER. Here the CDR3 DNA reads TGCGCCAGCAGCCAAGTTTACCTGAACACTGAAGCTTTCTTT. It is translated as CASSQVYLNTEAFF.

The rearrangement uses TRBV6-5 and TRBJ1-1, with 8 bases aligning to TRBD1. The ends lost 7 bases at V and 4 bases at J; junction bases unmatched: 5. The CDR3 runs 13 residues. From germline, CDR1 is MNHEY and CDR2 SVGAGI. CDR3 DNA sequence: TGTGCCAGCACCAGGGGGCTCGGCACTGAAGCTTTCTTT. Its translation is CASTRGLGTEAFF.